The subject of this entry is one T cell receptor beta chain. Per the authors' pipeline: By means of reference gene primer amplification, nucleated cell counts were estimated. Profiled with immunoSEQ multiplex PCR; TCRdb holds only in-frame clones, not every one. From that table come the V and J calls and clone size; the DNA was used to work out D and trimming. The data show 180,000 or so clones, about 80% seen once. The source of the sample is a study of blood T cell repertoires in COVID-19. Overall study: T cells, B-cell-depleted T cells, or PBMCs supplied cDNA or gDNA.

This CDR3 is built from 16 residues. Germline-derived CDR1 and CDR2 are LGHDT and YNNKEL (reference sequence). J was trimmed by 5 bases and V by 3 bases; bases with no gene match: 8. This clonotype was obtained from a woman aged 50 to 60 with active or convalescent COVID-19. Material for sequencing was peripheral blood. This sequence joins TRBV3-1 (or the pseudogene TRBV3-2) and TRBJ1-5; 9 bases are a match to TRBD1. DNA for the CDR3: TGTGCCAGCAGCCAGGGGACAGGGCGCGGCGATCAGCCCCAGCATTTT. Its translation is CASSQGTGRGDQPQHF.